This T cell receptor beta chain was captured by sequencing in a study of blood T cell repertoires in COVID-19. Study as a whole: The origin of the acute and convalescent COVID-19 samples was the United States, Italy and Spain. The cDNA or gDNA used as material had been derived from T cells, B-cell-depleted T cells, or PBMCs.

The CDR3 is 12 residues long. The V gene lost 1 base and the J gene lost 8 bases, with 8 bases spanning the gap. Repertoires were generated with immunoSEQ multiplex PCR, while TCRdb's copy carries only in-frame clones and drops some. The profile shows roughly 120,000 clones, around four fifths of them singletons. In its sample, this clone was seen once. The sequence was obtained from a man younger than 45 with acute or convalescent COVID-19. The chain is built from TRBV12-3 or TRBV12-4 and TRBJ1-2; D possibly corresponds to TRBD1 (5 bases). Specimen: peripheral blood. The CDR3 loop reads CASSLGTLGYTF. CDR3 DNA sequence: TGTGCCAGCAGTTTAGGGACACTGGGCTACACCTTC.